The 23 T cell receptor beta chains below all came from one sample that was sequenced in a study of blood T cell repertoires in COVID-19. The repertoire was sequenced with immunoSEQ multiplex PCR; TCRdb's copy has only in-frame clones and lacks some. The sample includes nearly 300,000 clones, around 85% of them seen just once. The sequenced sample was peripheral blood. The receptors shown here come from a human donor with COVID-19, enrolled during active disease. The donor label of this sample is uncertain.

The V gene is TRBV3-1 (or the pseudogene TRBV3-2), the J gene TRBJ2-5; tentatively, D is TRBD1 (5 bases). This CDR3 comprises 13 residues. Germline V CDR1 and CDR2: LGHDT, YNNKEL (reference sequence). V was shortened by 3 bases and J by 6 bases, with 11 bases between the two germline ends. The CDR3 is CASSQAGLKTQYF. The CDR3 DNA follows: TGTGCCAGCAGCCAGGCAGGGTTAAAGACCCAGTACTTC.

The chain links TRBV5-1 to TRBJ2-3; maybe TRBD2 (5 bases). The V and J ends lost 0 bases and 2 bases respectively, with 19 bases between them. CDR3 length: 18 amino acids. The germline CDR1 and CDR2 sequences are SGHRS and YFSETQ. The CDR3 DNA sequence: TGCGCCAGCAGCTTGGTTTTCACCGAGGCGGGCTACACAGATACGCAGTATTTT. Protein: CASSLVFTEAGYTDTQYF.

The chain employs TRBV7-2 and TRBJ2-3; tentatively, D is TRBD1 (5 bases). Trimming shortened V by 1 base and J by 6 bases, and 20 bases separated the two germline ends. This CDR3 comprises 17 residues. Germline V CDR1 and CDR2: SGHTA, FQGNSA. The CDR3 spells CASSLGSRVRHPDTQYF. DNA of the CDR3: TGTGCCAGCAGCTTAGGCAGCAGGGTCCGCCACCCGGATACGCAGTATTTT.

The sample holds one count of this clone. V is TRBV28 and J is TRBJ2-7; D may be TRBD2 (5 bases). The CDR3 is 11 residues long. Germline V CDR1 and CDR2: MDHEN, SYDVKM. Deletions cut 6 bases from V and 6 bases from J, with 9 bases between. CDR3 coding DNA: TGTGCCAGCAGCCGGAGGTCCGAGCAGTACTTC. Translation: CASSRRSEQYF.

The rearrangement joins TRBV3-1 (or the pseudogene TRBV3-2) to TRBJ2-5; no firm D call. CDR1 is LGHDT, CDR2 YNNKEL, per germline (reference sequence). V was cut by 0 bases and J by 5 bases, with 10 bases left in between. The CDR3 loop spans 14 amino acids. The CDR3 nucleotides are TGTGCCAGCAGCCAAGATTCCGGGTGGGAGACCCAGTACTTC. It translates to CASSQDSGWETQYF.

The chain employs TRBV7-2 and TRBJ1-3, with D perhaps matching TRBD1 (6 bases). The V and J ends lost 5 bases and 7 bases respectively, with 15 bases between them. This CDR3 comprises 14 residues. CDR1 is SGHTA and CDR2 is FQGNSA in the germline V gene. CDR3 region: CASSRWSTGNTIYF. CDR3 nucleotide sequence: TGTGCCAGCAGCCGGTGGTCAACAGGGAACACCATATATTTT.

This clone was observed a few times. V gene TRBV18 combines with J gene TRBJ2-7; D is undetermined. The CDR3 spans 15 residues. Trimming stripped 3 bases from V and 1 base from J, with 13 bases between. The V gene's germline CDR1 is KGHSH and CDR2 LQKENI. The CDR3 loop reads CASSPEIAQSYEQYF. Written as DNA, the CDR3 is TGTGCCAGCTCACCTGAAATAGCCCAATCCTACGAGCAGTACTTC.

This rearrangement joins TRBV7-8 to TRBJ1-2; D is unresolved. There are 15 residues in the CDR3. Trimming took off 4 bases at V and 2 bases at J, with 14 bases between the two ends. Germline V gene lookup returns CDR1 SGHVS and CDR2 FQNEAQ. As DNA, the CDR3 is TGTGCCAGCAGCTCTTCATTGGGCCGCAACTATGGCTACACCTTC. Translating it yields CASSSSLGRNYGYTF.

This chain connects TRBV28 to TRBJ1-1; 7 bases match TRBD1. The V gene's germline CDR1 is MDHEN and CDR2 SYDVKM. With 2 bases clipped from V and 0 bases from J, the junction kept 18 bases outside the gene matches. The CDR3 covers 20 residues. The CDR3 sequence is CASSLILVGGTDHMNTEAFF. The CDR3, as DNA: TGTGCCAGCAGTTTAATATTGGTAGGGGGCACCGATCACATGAACACTGAAGCTTTCTTT.

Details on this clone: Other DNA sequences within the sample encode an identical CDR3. The CDR3 here is CASSLGDRRDQPQHF. In DNA form, the CDR3 reads TGCGCCAGCAGCTTGGGAGACAGGAGAGATCAGCCCCAGCATTTT. This chain uses TRBV5-1 with TRBJ1-5, with D perhaps TRBD1 (6 bases). The V and J ends lost 0 bases and 5 bases respectively, with 12 bases between them. The CDR3 loop spans 15 amino acids. Germline loops: CDR1 SGHRS, CDR2 YFSETQ.

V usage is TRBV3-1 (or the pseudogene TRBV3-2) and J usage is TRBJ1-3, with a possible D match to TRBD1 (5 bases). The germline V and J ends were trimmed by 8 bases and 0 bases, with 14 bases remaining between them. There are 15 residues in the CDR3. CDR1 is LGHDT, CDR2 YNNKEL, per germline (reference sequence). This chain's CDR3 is CASGGRQSSGNTIYF. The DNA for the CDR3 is TGTGCCAGCGGGGGGAGACAGAGCTCTGGAAACACCATATATTTT.

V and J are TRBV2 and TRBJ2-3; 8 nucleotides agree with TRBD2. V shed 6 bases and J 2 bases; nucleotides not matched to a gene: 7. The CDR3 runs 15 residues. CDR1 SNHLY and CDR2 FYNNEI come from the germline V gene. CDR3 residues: CASRREASLTDTQYF. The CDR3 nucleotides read TGTGCCAGCAGGCGGGAGGCCTCTCTCACAGATACGCAGTATTTT.

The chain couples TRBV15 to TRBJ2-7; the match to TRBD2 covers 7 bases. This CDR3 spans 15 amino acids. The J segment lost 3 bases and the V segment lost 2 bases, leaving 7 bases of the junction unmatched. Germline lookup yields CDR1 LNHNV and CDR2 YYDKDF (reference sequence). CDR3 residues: CATSRPMRGYYEQYF. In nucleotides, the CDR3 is TGTGCCACCAGCAGACCCATGCGGGGGTACTACGAGCAGTACTTC.

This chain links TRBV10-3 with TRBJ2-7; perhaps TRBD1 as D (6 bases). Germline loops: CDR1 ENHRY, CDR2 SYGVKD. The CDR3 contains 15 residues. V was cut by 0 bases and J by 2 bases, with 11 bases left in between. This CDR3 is CAISESGTGTYEQYF. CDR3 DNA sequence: TGTGCCATCAGTGAGTCGGGAACAGGGACCTACGAGCAGTACTTC.

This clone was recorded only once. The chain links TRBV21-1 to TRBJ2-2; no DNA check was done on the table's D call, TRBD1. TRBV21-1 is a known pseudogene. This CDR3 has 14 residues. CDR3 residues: CAGGTGVNTGELFF. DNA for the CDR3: TGTGCCGGGGGGACAGGGGTTAACACCGGGGAGCTGTTTTTT.

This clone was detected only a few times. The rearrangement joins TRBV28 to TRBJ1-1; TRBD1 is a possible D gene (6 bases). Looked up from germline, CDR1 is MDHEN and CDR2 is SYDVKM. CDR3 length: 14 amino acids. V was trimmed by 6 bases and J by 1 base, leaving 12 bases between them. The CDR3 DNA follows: TGTGCCAGCAGATTGGACAGAACGAACACTGAAGCTTTCTTT. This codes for CASRLDRTNTEAFF.

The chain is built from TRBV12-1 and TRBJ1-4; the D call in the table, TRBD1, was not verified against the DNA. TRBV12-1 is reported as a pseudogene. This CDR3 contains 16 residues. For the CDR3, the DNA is TGTGCCAGCCCCCTTCCGGTACAGGCGGAAAATGAAAAACTGTTTTTT. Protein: CASPLPVQAENEKLFF.

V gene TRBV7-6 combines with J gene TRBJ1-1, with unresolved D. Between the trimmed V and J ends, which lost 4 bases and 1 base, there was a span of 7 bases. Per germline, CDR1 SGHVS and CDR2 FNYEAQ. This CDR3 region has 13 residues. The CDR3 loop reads CASSSGRNTEAFF. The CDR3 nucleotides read TGTGCCAGCAGCTCCGGTCGGAACACTGAAGCTTTCTTT.

The CDR3 protein is CAISEGLAGEGVVRKQYF. The DNA for the CDR3 is TGTGCCATCAGTGAGGGACTAGCGGGAGAAGGGGTTGTTAGGAAGCAGTACTTC. The rearrangement links TRBV10-3 to TRBJ2-7; 13 positions match TRBD2. J was trimmed by 8 bases and V by 2 bases; bases with no gene match: 15. The length of the CDR3 is 18 residues. Germline values: CDR1 ENHRY, CDR2 SYGVKD.

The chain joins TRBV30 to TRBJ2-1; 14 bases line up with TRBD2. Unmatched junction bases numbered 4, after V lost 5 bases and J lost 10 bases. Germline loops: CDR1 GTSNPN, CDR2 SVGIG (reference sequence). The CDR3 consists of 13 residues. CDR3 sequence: CAWGGLAGVEQFF. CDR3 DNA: TGTGCCTGGGGGGGACTAGCGGGAGTGGAGCAGTTCTTC.

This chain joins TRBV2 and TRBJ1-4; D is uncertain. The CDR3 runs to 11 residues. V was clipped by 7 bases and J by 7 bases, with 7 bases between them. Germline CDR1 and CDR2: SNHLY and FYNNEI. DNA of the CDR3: TGTGCCAGCAATGGCTTTGAAAAACTGTTTTTT. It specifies CASNGFEKLFF.

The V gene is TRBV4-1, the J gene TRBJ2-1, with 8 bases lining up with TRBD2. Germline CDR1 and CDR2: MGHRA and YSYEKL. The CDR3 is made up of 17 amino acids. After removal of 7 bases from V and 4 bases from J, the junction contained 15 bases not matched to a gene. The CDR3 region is CASKGPPGLGTYNEQFF. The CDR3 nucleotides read TGCGCCAGCAAGGGCCCCCCGGGACTAGGGACATACAATGAGCAGTTCTTC.

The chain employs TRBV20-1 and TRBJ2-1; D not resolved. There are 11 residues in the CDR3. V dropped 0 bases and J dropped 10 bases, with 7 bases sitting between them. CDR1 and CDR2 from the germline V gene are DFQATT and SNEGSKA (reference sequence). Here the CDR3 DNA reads TGCAGTGCTAGAGAAGAACAGGAGCAGTTCTTC. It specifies CSAREEQEQFF.